This T cell receptor (beta chain) was observed in a study of blood T cell repertoires in COVID-19. Study-wide background: Collection of acute and convalescent COVID-19 samples took place in the United States, Italy and Spain. PBMCs, B-cell-depleted T cells, or T cells provided the cDNA or gDNA that made up the material.

CDR1 SQVTM and CDR2 ANQGSEA come from the germline V gene. The CDR3 extends over 13 amino acids. The V end was cut by 6 bases, the J end by 5 bases, with 17 bases between. Cohorts were determined from participant-reported clinical history. As originally analysed: For nucleated cells, counts were estimated from reference gene primer amplification. Sequencing was performed with immunoSEQ multiplex PCR; in TCRdb, only in-frame clones are kept and a portion is missing. V and J calls plus clone size are reproduced from that table; the DNA served to infer D and trimming. The table has 250,000 to 300,000 clones, just under 90% seen once.

Sequenced input: PBMCs or T cells enriched from blood (not recorded which). This sequence joins TRBV29-1 and TRBJ2-7, with D maybe TRBD1 (5 bases). The sequence derives from a woman in her sixties who had recovered from COVID-19. The CDR3, as DNA: TGCAGCGTGCTCGCCAGGGCGGCCAACGAGCAGTACTTC. Translating gives CSVLARAANEQYF.